These 23 T cell receptor beta chains originate from one sample sequenced in a study of T cells in Graves' hyperthyroidism and ophthalmopathy (dated 2019 in TCRdb). Libraries were made using multiplex PCR. The reads were generated on an Illumina HiSeq 2000. The TCR beta CDR3 regions were amplified from the RNA transcripts. For the first round of RT-PCR on the TCR CDR3, the HTBI primer set was used together with the Qiagen OneStep RT-PCR kit. Through fastp at Q25 and MiXCR, TCRdb rebuilt clones from the public reads, retaining in-frame beta chains. Merged by CDR3 protein, the rows form single entries marked with the most common genes and DNA. This sample comprises around 300,000 distinct CDR3 sequences, around a fifth of them detected only once. The ten largest clones add up to under 40% of the sample. The specimen sequenced was blood. These receptors all come from a man aged 45-60 years with Graves' ophthalmopathy.

The chain has TRBV7-6 and TRBJ2-3, with D unclear. V lost 5 bases, J lost 0 bases, and 12 bases lay in between. This CDR3 comprises 15 residues. Germline V gene lookup returns CDR1 SGHVS and CDR2 FNYEAQ. The DNA for the CDR3 is TGTGCCAGCAGCGCCGGACCCTCTAGCACAGATACGCAGTATTTT. Translating it yields CASSAGPSSTDTQYF.

This clonotype was counted between two and nine times. V gene TRBV10-2 combines with J gene TRBJ2-1; a weak D match, TRBD1 (6 bases). The CDR3 is made up of 16 amino acids. Germline V gene sequence: CDR1 WSHSY, CDR2 SAAADI. Trimming took off 8 bases at V and 2 bases at J, with 19 bases between the two ends. As DNA, the CDR3 is TGCGCCAGCGGGGACACCGAGGCGGCGCCCTACAATGAGCAGTTCTTC. Protein product: CASGDTEAAPYNEQFF.

This clonotype has a handful of counts. V gene TRBV5-4 combines with J gene TRBJ2-3; D is unresolved. CDR3 size: 15 residues. Germline CDR1 reads SGHNT; CDR2 reads YYREEE (reference sequence). V was pared by 2 bases and J by 4 bases, with 14 bases between. CDR3 in amino acids: CASSFDIGAPDTQYF. The DNA for the CDR3 is TGTGCCAGCAGCTTTGACATCGGCGCCCCAGATACGCAGTATTTT.

The gene calls are TRBV28 and TRBJ1-3; no definite D call. V lost 2 bases, J lost 2 bases, and 7 bases lay in between. The CDR3 sequence is 14 residues long. The germline V gene encodes CDR1 MDHEN and CDR2 SYDVKM. As DNA, the CDR3 is TGTGCCAGCAGTTTAGTCAGCACTGGAAACACCATATATTTT. Encoded protein: CASSLVSTGNTIYF.

This clonotype was seen repeatedly, ten times or more. CDR3 sequence (DNA): TGTGCCAGCGGATCCGGGTCGAGAGAAACCTACGAGCAGTACTTC. Translation: CASGSGSRETYEQYF. The rearrangement links TRBV28 to TRBJ2-7; D not certain. The CDR3 covers 15 residues. V lost 8 bases and J 2 bases, leaving 19 bases between the germline ends. The V gene's germline CDR1 is MDHEN and CDR2 SYDVKM.

This clonotype was counted a few times. V and J are TRBV7-6 and TRBJ2-2, with D unresolved. V was trimmed by 2 bases and J by 6 bases, leaving 7 bases between them. This CDR3 comprises 13 residues. The germline CDR1 and CDR2 sequences are SGHVS and FNYEAQ. The CDR3 is CASSLMFSGELFF. The CDR3 DNA is TGTGCCAGCAGCTTAATGTTTTCCGGGGAGCTGTTTTTT.

The V call is TRBV6-1, the J call TRBJ2-7; TRBD2 aligns across 13 bases. The CDR3 is made up of 16 amino acids. J gave up 6 bases and V 0 bases, and 5 bases lay outside the gene matches. The germline CDR1 and CDR2 sequences are MNHNS and SASEGT. The CDR3 reads CASSEAGTSGRGEQYF. In DNA form, the CDR3 reads TGTGCCAGCAGTGAAGCCGGCACTAGCGGGAGGGGCGAGCAGTACTTC.

This clonotype has only a few counts. This chain joins TRBV10-2 and TRBJ2-7; D is possibly TRBD1 (6 bases). The CDR3 is 13 amino acids. The ends were cut back, 4 bases at V and 5 bases at J, with 12 bases in the middle. Germline V lookup: CDR1 WSHSY, CDR2 SAAADI. In DNA form, the CDR3 reads TGCGCCAGCAGTGGTTACCCAGGGGACGAGCAGTACTTC. It specifies CASSGYPGDEQYF.

This clonotype was counted at least ten times. V is TRBV2 and J is TRBJ2-7; 7 bases line up with TRBD2. V was clipped by 8 bases and J by 4 bases; unmatched bases: 8. The CDR3 has 13 residues. The germline CDR1 and CDR2 sequences are SNHLY and FYNNEI. As DNA, the CDR3 is TGTGCCAGCTTAGCACGGGGGGAATACGAGCAGTACTTC. The encoded protein is CASLARGEYEQYF.

This clonotype was recorded a few times. The chain couples TRBV4-1 to TRBJ1-1; D is ambiguous. This CDR3 contains 14 residues. Trimming stripped 2 bases from V and 2 bases from J, with 9 bases between. Germline assignment: CDR1 MGHRA and CDR2 YSYEKL. The CDR3 coding sequence is TGCGCCAGCAGCCAAAGGAGCAATAACACTGAAGCTTTCTTT. This translates into CASSQRSNNTEAFF.

This chain connects TRBV9 to TRBJ1-4, with 8 bases matching TRBD1. Trimming removed 4 bases from V and 7 bases from J; junction bases left unmatched: 3. The CDR3 runs to 13 residues. Germline lookup yields CDR1 SGDLS and CDR2 YYNGEE. This CDR3 is CASSTGTGEKLFF. The CDR3 DNA is TGTGCCAGCAGCACGGGGACAGGTGAAAAACTGTTTTTT. Variable domain in full (rest from reference TRBV9 and TRBJ1-4): DSGVTQTPKHLITATGQRVTLRCSPRSGDLSVYWYQQSLDQGLQFLIQYYNGEERAKGNILERFSAQQFPDLHSELNLSSLELGDSALYFCASSTGTGEKLFFGSGTQLSVL.

As concerns this clonotype: The junction and the germline gene differ at one end; a read error may be behind it. V is TRBV7-7 and J is TRBJ2-1, with D possibly being TRBD2 (7 bases). The CDR3 has 12 residues. Germline values: CDR1 SSHAT, CDR2 FNYEAQ (reference sequence). The CDR3 region is CASSPGGPEQFF. The DNA of the CDR3 is TGTGCTAGCAGTCCCGGGGGGCCAGAGCAGTTCTTC.

This clonotype was found a few times. This chain uses TRBV24-1 with TRBJ1-2; D gene uncertain. The germline V and J ends were trimmed by 4 bases and 7 bases, with 21 bases remaining between them. CDR1 is KGHDR, CDR2 SFDVKD, per germline. This CDR3 has 16 amino acids. Here the CDR3 reads CATSDLLIFQRCGYTF. The CDR3 nucleotides are TGTGCCACCAGTGACCTACTCATATTCCAGAGATGTGGCTACACCTTC.

This clonotype was recorded at least ten times. CDR3 sequence (DNA): TGTGCCAGCAGCCAAGATCTAGCGGGAGGTACAGATACGCAGTATTTT. Protein sequence: CASSQDLAGGTDTQYF. V is TRBV4-2 and J is TRBJ2-3; 11 bases match TRBD2. The V and J ends lost 0 bases and 3 bases, in that order; junction bases with no gene match: 2. Germline V lookup: CDR1 LGHNA, CDR2 YNFKEQ. The CDR3 spans 16 residues.

This clonotype was counted between two and nine times. The chain has TRBV6-1 and TRBJ2-2; 7 bases map to TRBD2. CDR3 length: 13 amino acids. Germline loops: CDR1 MNHNS, CDR2 SASEGT. The V and J ends lost 8 bases and 3 bases, in that order; junction bases with no gene match: 3. CDR3 residues: CASGTSDTGELFF. The CDR3 DNA follows: TGTGCCAGCGGTACTAGCGACACCGGGGAGCTGTTTTTT.

The V call is TRBV15, the J call TRBJ2-2, with D perhaps given as TRBD1 or TRBD2 (5 bases each). Germline assignment: CDR1 LNHNV and CDR2 YYDKDF (reference sequence). V was trimmed by 3 bases and J by 7 bases, leaving 6 bases between them. The CDR3 is 12 residues long. CDR3 coding DNA: TGTGCCACCAGCAGGGGGGACGGGGAGCTGTTTTTT. Protein: CATSRGDGELFF.

This clonotype was found many times. This chain connects TRBV30 to TRBJ1-1, with 7 bases aligning to TRBD1. The CDR3 is 14 amino acids. With 3 bases clipped from V and 1 base from J, the junction kept 5 bases outside the gene matches. CDR1 is GTSNPN and CDR2 is SVGIG in the germline V gene (reference sequence). CDR3 DNA sequence: TGTGCCTGGAGGACGGGACAGCCGAACACTGAAGCTTTCTTT. This encodes CAWRTGQPNTEAFF.

V is TRBV2 and J is TRBJ2-1, with 7 bases matching TRBD2. The trim removed 5 bases at V and 5 bases at J, leaving 6 bases unmatched. This CDR3 has 14 residues. From germline, CDR1 is SNHLY and CDR2 FYNNEI. In DNA, the CDR3 is TGTGCCAGCAGTAGCCGGGACTACGACAATGAGCAGTTCTTC. Protein: CASSSRDYDNEQFF.

This clonotype was seen at least ten times. The chain recombines TRBV13 with TRBJ2-1; TRBD1 matches at 7 bases. The CDR3 covers 16 residues. V trimming: 5 bases; J trimming: 0 bases; junction bases outside the gene matches: 7. Germline V CDR1 and CDR2: PRHDT, FYEKMQ (reference sequence). CDR3 nucleotide sequence: TGTGCCAGCAGCACGCGCCGGGACAGCTCCTACAATGAGCAGTTCTTC. Its protein product is CASSTRRDSSYNEQFF.

This chain joins TRBV30 and TRBJ2-3; no firm D call. V shed 2 bases and J shed 6 bases, with 6 bases lying between them. The CDR3 is 11 amino acids. Germline-derived CDR1 and CDR2 are GTSNPN and SVGIG (reference sequence). CDR3 sequence: CAWSIGDTQYF. The CDR3 DNA reads as TGTGCCTGGAGTATAGGGGATACGCAGTATTTT.

This clonotype was seen ten or more times. The chain uses TRBV6-2 or TRBV6-3 and TRBJ2-5, with 8 bases aligning to TRBD1. Trimming removed 6 bases from V and 4 bases from J; junction bases left unmatched: 1. The germline V gene encodes CDR1 MNHEY and CDR2 SVGEGT. The CDR3 has 12 amino acids. The CDR3: CASRQGGETQYF. In DNA form, the CDR3 reads TGTGCCAGCAGACAGGGGGGAGAGACCCAGTACTTC.

This clonotype was counted a few times. The CDR3 loop reads CASSLDRVAYEQYF. The DNA for the CDR3 is TGCGCCAGCAGCTTGGATAGGGTCGCCTACGAGCAGTACTTC. This rearrangement joins TRBV5-1 to TRBJ2-7, with unresolved D. This CDR3 spans 14 amino acids. CDR1 SGHRS and CDR2 YFSETQ come from the germline V gene. The V end lost 0 bases, the J end lost 2 bases, and 9 bases lay between the germline ends.

This chain connects TRBV5-6 to TRBJ2-3, with TRBD2 as a possible D gene (6 bases). V was pared by 4 bases and J by 6 bases, with 15 bases between. The CDR3 is 14 amino acids. Germline loops: CDR1 SGHDT, CDR2 YYEEEE. The CDR3 spells CASSLGGLRDTQYF. In nucleotides, the CDR3 is TGTGCCAGCAGCCTCGGAGGGCTCCGTGATACGCAGTATTTT.